These 16 T cell receptor beta chains were all obtained from the same sample, sequenced in a study of cytomegalovirus exposure and HLA in healthy donors. PCR used 60 Vbeta primers and 13 Jbeta primers. Produced via immunoSEQ multiplex PCR; TCRdb's table is partial and in-frame only. This table has a few hundred thousand clones, under 80% appearing once. Sequenced sample: PBMCs. These receptors originate from a woman aged 25 to 45 in good health and CMV-seronegative.

The J gene is TRBJ2-1, the V gene TRBV7-8; a possible D gene is TRBD2 (7 bases). V dropped 3 bases and J dropped 7 bases, with 16 bases sitting between them. The length of the CDR3 is 15 residues. The germline V gene encodes CDR1 SGHVS and CDR2 FQNEAQ. The CDR3: CASSFSGGPGNEQFF. DNA of the CDR3: TGTGCCAGCAGCTTTTCCGGGGGGCCGGGGAATGAGCAGTTCTTC.

The sample holds a few counts of this clone. This chain uses TRBV4-1 with TRBJ2-7, with 10 bases fitting TRBD2. The CDR3 loop spans 17 amino acids. Germline assignment: CDR1 MGHRA and CDR2 YSYEKL. The ends lost 2 bases at V and 0 bases at J; junction bases unmatched: 7. In DNA form, the CDR3 reads TGCGCCAGCAGCCAAATAGCGGGAGGTGCAAGCTCCTACGAGCAGTACTTC. It codes for CASSQIAGGASSYEQYF.

V usage is TRBV4-2 and J usage is TRBJ2-2; D possibly corresponds to TRBD2 (6 bases). The V gene lost 4 bases and the J gene lost 3 bases, with 12 bases spanning the gap. Germline values: CDR1 LGHNA, CDR2 YNFKEQ. This CDR3 comprises 15 residues. The CDR3 bases are TGTGCCAGCAGCCGCCGGGTAGCGGACACCGGGGAGCTGTTTTTT. Translation: CASSRRVADTGELFF.

This chain connects TRBV6-5 to TRBJ2-7, with D possibly being TRBD2 (5 bases). V was shortened by 5 bases and J by 2 bases, with 13 bases between the two germline ends. This CDR3 is 14 amino acids long. CDR1 and CDR2 (germline): MNHEY, SVGAGI. DNA for the CDR3: TGTGCCAGCAGTGAACCGAGGGAAGCCTACGAGCAGTACTTC. Encoded protein: CASSEPREAYEQYF.

The genes are TRBV30 and TRBJ1-5, with D possibly being TRBD1 (5 bases). Germline V gene data show CDR1 as GTSNPN and CDR2 as SVGIG (reference sequence). The ends were cut back, 0 bases at V and 6 bases at J, with 12 bases in the middle. CDR3 length equals 14 residues. The CDR3 region is CAWSVQGAGQPQHF. In nucleotides, the CDR3 is TGTGCCTGGAGTGTACAAGGGGCTGGTCAGCCCCAGCATTTT. The entire variable domain, with the rest obtained from reference TRBV30 and TRBJ1-5, is as follows: SQTIHQWPATLVQPVGSPLSLECTVEGTSNPNLYWYRQAAGRGLQLLFYSVGIGQISSEVPQNLSASRPQDRQFILSSKKLLLSDSGFYLCAWSVQGAGQPQHFGDGTRLSIL.

The gene calls are TRBV2 and TRBJ1-5, with TRBD1 as a possible D gene (5 bases). V lost 1 base and J 7 bases, leaving 11 bases between the germline ends. The CDR3 has 14 residues. The germline V gene has CDR1 SNHLY and CDR2 FYNNEI. CDR3 coding DNA: TGTGCCAGCAGTGAAGGGCAGGGTGAACAGCCCCAGCATTTT. Its translation is CASSEGQGEQPQHF.

This chain uses TRBV6-6 with TRBJ2-2, with D possibly being TRBD2 (6 bases). Germline lookup yields CDR1 MNHNY and CDR2 SVGAGI (reference sequence). This CDR3 is built from 15 residues. V was clipped by 5 bases and J by 1 base, with 11 bases between them. CDR3 DNA: TGTGCCAGCAGTAGAACGCGGGAGAACACCGGGGAGCTGTTTTTT. Its translation is CASSRTRENTGELFF.

Details on this clone: Sequence at one end of the junction differs from germline and may be a read error. The chain uses TRBV7-9 and TRBJ1-1; D remains ambiguous. Per the germline V gene, CDR1 is SEHNR and CDR2 is FQNEAQ (reference sequence). The CDR3 spans 11 residues. The CDR3 here is CASSLGTKAFF. The CDR3 DNA is TGTGCCAGCAGCTTAGGCACTAAAGCTTTCTTT.

The J gene is TRBJ2-2, the V gene TRBV30; TRBD2 might be the D (5 bases). V lost 2 bases to trimming and J lost 7 bases, with 14 bases between them. Per germline, CDR1 GTSNPN and CDR2 SVGIG (reference sequence). The CDR3 contains 14 residues. Here the CDR3 reads CAWSSTRAGGELFF. Here the CDR3 DNA reads TGTGCCTGGAGTTCGACTCGTGCGGGCGGGGAGCTGTTTTTT. The full variable domain, its missing parts supplied by reference TRBV30 and TRBJ2-2, is SQTIHQWPATLVQPVGSPLSLECTVEGTSNPNLYWYRQAAGRGLQLLFYSVGIGQISSEVPQNLSASRPQDRQFILSSKKLLLSDSGFYLCAWSSTRAGGELFFGEGSRLTVL.

The chain is built from TRBV2 and TRBJ2-5; 8 bases match TRBD2. The CDR3 is 12 amino acids. Unmatched junction bases numbered 2, after V lost 6 bases and J lost 5 bases. Germline values: CDR1 SNHLY, CDR2 FYNNEI. In nucleotides, the CDR3 is TGTGCCAGCAGGGGACTAGGGGAGACCCAGTACTTC. Protein product: CASRGLGETQYF.

This rearrangement joins TRBV6-1 to TRBJ2-1; weak D call: TRBD2 (5 bases). V was pared by 4 bases and J by 10 bases, with 17 bases between. CDR1 is MNHNS and CDR2 is SASEGT in the germline V gene. The CDR3 contains 14 residues. CDR3 coding DNA: TGTGCCAGCAGTGGAAGAACTGACTACTACGAGCAGTTCTTC. This translates into CASSGRTDYYEQFF.

The rearrangement uses TRBV5-5 and TRBJ1-1; D is unresolved. V gave up 3 bases and J gave up 1 base, with 13 bases separating them. The CDR3 is made up of 15 amino acids. Germline values: CDR1 SGHKS, CDR2 YYEKEE (reference sequence). CDR3 nucleotide sequence: TGTGCCAGCAGCTCGGAAGAACAGAGGAACACTGAAGCTTTCTTT. It specifies CASSSEEQRNTEAFF.

This clone has more than one count but fewer than ten. The V call is TRBV18, the J call TRBJ1-2; 8 bases match TRBD1. The J segment lost 5 bases and the V segment lost 4 bases, leaving 9 bases of the junction unmatched. The CDR3 is 15 residues long. From germline, CDR1 is KGHSH and CDR2 LQKENI. CDR3 bases: TGTGCCAGCTCACTTTCCGGGACAGGTCCTTATGGCTACACCTTC. This encodes CASSLSGTGPYGYTF.

The gene calls are TRBV6-6 and TRBJ1-6, with D possibly matching TRBD1 (5 bases). CDR3 length equals 14 residues. Germline loops: CDR1 MNHNY, CDR2 SVGAGI (reference sequence). The germline V and J ends were trimmed by 6 bases and 5 bases, with 11 bases remaining between them. CDR3 bases: TGTGCCAGCAGGGCGGGACGTCATAATTCACCCCTCCACTTT. Its translation: CASRAGRHNSPLHF.

The genes are TRBV6-6 and TRBJ2-1, with a weak D call TRBD1 (6 bases). Germline assignment: CDR1 MNHNY and CDR2 SVGAGI (reference sequence). V was cut by 5 bases and J by 8 bases, with 10 bases left in between. This CDR3 region has 12 residues. The CDR3 nucleotides read TGTGCCAGCAGTCGACAGGAGGATGAGCAGTTCTTC. It encodes CASSRQEDEQFF.

V is TRBV29-1 and J is TRBJ2-3; TRBD2 matches at 10 bases. The CDR3 runs 16 residues. The J segment lost 7 bases and the V segment lost 5 bases, leaving 15 bases of the junction unmatched. Germline V gene lookup returns CDR1 SQVTM and CDR2 ANQGSEA. DNA for the CDR3: TGCAGCGTTATTAATACAGCGGGAGGGAGCTTATATACGCAGTATTTT. This translates into CSVINTAGGSLYTQYF.